The next 10 T cell receptor beta chains were all read from a single sample in a study of cytomegalovirus exposure and HLA in healthy donors. Vbeta (60) and Jbeta (13) primers were used in the PCR. Repertoires were generated with immunoSEQ multiplex PCR, while TCRdb's copy carries only in-frame clones and drops some. Here the sample spans roughly 180,000 clones, more than 75% being singletons. The sequencing input was PBMCs. These receptors all come from a middle-aged man in good health and CMV-seronegative.

The chain is built from TRBV5-1 and TRBJ2-3; 9 nucleotides line up with TRBD1. J lost 1 base, V lost 3 bases, and 3 bases had no gene match. The CDR3 is 15 residues long. Germline CDR1 and CDR2: SGHRS and YFSETQ. The DNA for the CDR3 is TGCGCCAGCAGCTGGGGACAGGGTGGCACAGATACGCAGTATTTT. It yields the protein CASSWGQGGTDTQYF.

This clone has only one observation. The CDR3 DNA sequence: TGTGCCAGTAGTAGATCAGGGGGGCTTTCTACCTACGAGCAGTACTTC. Amino acids: CASSRSGGLSTYEQYF. J is TRBJ2-7 and V is TRBV19, with D possibly matching TRBD1 (7 bases). The germline CDR1 and CDR2 sequences are LNHDA and SQIVND (reference sequence). The CDR3 has 16 amino acids. Between the trimmed V and J ends, which lost 4 bases and 2 bases, there was a span of 18 bases.

The CDR3 nucleotides read TGTGCCAGCAGGATAGAAGGCAATCAGCCCCAGCATTTT. Its protein product is CASRIEGNQPQHF. V is TRBV7-2 and J is TRBJ1-5; D is undetermined. V was pared by 6 bases and J by 2 bases, with 8 bases between. Germline V gives CDR1 SGHTA, CDR2 FQGNSA. The CDR3 covers 13 residues.

This chain connects TRBV27 to TRBJ2-1; D perhaps matches TRBD2 (7 bases). The germline gives CDR1 MNHEY, CDR2 SMNVEV (reference sequence). V was shortened by 2 bases and J by 10 bases, with 15 bases between the two germline ends. The CDR3 covers 14 residues. DNA of the CDR3: TGTGCCAGCAGTTTACTGGGGGGGGCGAAAGAGCAGTTCTTC. It specifies CASSLLGGAKEQFF.

This CDR3 reads CASSLGLGTSGSIEQFF. In DNA, the CDR3 is TGTGCCAGCAGCTTAGGCCTCGGGACTAGCGGGTCTATTGAGCAGTTCTTC. The chain recombines TRBV11-3 with TRBJ2-1; the match to TRBD2 covers 12 bases. This CDR3 has 17 residues. V dropped 1 base and J dropped 9; count of bases not matched to a gene: 10. The germline V gene encodes CDR1 SGHNT and CDR2 YENEEA.

CDR3 coding DNA: TGCGCCAGCAGCCAAGATCGGGGGGGTCTCTCCTACAATGAGCAGTTCTTC. Translating gives CASSQDRGGLSYNEQFF. V usage is TRBV4-3 and J usage is TRBJ2-1; TRBD2 matches at 8 bases. V lost 0 bases to trimming and J lost 0 bases; unmatched junction nucleotides: 4. The germline CDR1 and CDR2 sequences are LGHNA and YSLEER. The CDR3 covers 17 residues.

This rearrangement joins TRBV15 to TRBJ1-1, with D possibly TRBD1 on 6 matching bases. The CDR3 spans 13 residues. CDR1 and CDR2 (germline): LNHNV, YYDKDF (reference sequence). Between the trimmed V and J ends, which lost 6 bases and 3 bases, there was a span of 11 bases. The CDR3 DNA reads as TGTGCCACCAGGGACAGTACCTACACTGAAGCTTTCTTT. It is translated as CATRDSTYTEAFF.

The chain employs TRBV6-5 and TRBJ2-5; 12 bases match TRBD2. Per germline, CDR1 MNHEY and CDR2 SVGAGI. With 0 bases clipped from V and 5 bases from J, the junction kept 4 bases outside the gene matches. The CDR3 runs 16 residues. CDR3 sequence (DNA): TGTGCCAGCAGTTACTCGATTCTAGCGGGAGGGGAGACCCAGTACTTC. The encoded protein is CASSYSILAGGETQYF.

CDR3 bases: TGTGCCAGCAGTTATGGGACTAGCGGGGGGGCAGGGGAGCAGTACTTC. Residues: CASSYGTSGGAGEQYF. This rearrangement joins TRBV6-5 to TRBJ2-7; TRBD2 matches at 16 bases. Germline values: CDR1 MNHEY, CDR2 SVGAGI. The length of the CDR3 is 16 residues. Trimming took 3 bases from V and 7 from J; bases not matched to a gene: 6.

The chain combines TRBV6-5 with TRBJ1-4; TRBD1 matches at 7 bases. Unmatched junction bases numbered 11, after V lost 2 bases and J lost 8 bases. The CDR3 runs to 16 residues. Germline V gene lookup returns CDR1 MNHEY and CDR2 SVGAGI. This CDR3 is CASSYDTGEVKEKLFF. CDR3 sequence (DNA): TGTGCCAGCAGTTACGATACAGGGGAGGTTAAGGAAAAACTGTTTTTT.